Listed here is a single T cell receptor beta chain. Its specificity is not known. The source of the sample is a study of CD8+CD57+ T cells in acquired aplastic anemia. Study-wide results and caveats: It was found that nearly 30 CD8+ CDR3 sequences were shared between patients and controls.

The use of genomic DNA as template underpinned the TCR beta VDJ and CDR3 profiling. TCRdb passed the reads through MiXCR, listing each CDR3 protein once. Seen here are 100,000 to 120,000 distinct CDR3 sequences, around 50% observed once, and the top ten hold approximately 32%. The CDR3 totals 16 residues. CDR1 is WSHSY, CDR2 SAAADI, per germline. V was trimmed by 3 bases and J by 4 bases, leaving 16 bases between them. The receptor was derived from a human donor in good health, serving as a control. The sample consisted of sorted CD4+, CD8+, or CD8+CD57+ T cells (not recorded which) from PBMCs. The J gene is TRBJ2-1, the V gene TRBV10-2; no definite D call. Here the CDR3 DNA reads TGCGCCAGCAGTGACGGATCAAGGCGCGTTTACAATGAGCAGTTCTTC. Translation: CASSDGSRRVYNEQFF.